The 4 T cell receptor beta chains below were found in one sample sequenced in a study of CD8+CD57+ T cells in acquired aplastic anemia. Researchers used genomic DNA as the template to profile TCR beta VDJ and CDR3. TCRdb passed the reads through MiXCR, listing each CDR3 protein once. The repertoire holds a few hundred thousand distinct CDR3 sequences, approximately 35% seen once, with 1.1% in the top ten. Sequenced sample: sorted CD4+, CD8+, or CD8+CD57+ T cells (not recorded which) from PBMCs. These receptors originate from a human donor in good health, serving as a control.

Notes on this clonotype: The junction departs from the called germline gene at one end, perhaps through a read error. The CDR3 nucleotides are TGTGCCAGCAGTGCACCGACAGGGTATGATTCGCCCCTCCACTTT. Amino acid sequence: CASSAPTGYDSPLHF. The chain employs TRBV25-1 and TRBJ1-6, with 7 nucleotides matching TRBD1. The germline gives CDR1 MGHDK, CDR2 SYGVNS. This CDR3 comprises 15 residues. Using reference TRBV25-1 and TRBJ1-6 for the parts outside the CDR3, the full variable domain is EADIYQTPRYLVIGTGKKITLECSQTMGHDKMYWYQQDPGMELHLIHYSYGVNSTEKGDLSSESTVSRIRTEHFPLTLESARPSHTSQYLCASSAPTGYDSPLHFGNGTRLTVT.

This clonotype occurred a few times. This CDR3 is CASGLVGGSGANVLTF. CDR3 DNA sequence: TGTGCTAGTGGTTTGGTAGGTGGCTCTGGGGCCAACGTCCTGACTTTC. The J gene is TRBJ2-6, the V gene TRBV12-5; D is ambiguous. The CDR3 is 16 amino acids. The V and J ends lost 0 bases and 0 bases respectively, with 6 bases between them. The germline V gene has CDR1 LGHNT and CDR2 FRNRAP.

This clonotype occurred many times. The chain's CDR3 is CASSQDTGTNYGYTF. The CDR3 DNA follows: TGTGCCAGCAGCCAAGATACAGGGACAAACTATGGCTACACCTTC. This rearrangement joins TRBV4-2 to TRBJ1-2; TRBD1 might be the D (6 bases). The CDR3 covers 15 residues. The V and J ends lost 0 bases and 2 bases respectively, with 10 bases between them. From germline, CDR1 is LGHNA and CDR2 YNFKEQ.

Ten or more counts support this clonotype. This chain links TRBV7-6 with TRBJ2-1; 14 bases line up with TRBD2. The length of the CDR3 is 16 residues. The trim removed 1 base at V and 6 bases at J, leaving 2 bases unmatched. Germline-derived CDR1 and CDR2 are SGHVS and FNYEAQ. In DNA, the CDR3 is TGTGCCAGCAGCTTAGGGACTAGCGGGAGGTCCAATGAGCAGTTCTTC. Translated, it gives CASSLGTSGRSNEQFF.